Following are 19 T cell receptor beta chains from one sample sequenced in a study of cytomegalovirus exposure and HLA in healthy donors. It was with 60 Vbeta and 13 Jbeta primers that the PCR ran. Clones were read by immunoSEQ multiplex PCR, and TCRdb kept only the in-frame ones, dropping some. The table includes about 140,000 clones, 65% to 80% detected once. Sample: PBMCs. Receptors originate from a human donor in good health.

The CDR3: CASSEWVGYGYTF. In nucleotides, the CDR3 is TGTGCCAGCAGTGAATGGGTCGGGTATGGCTACACCTTC. The rearrangement links TRBV25-1 to TRBJ1-2; D call uncertain. The CDR3 consists of 13 residues. V was pared by 1 base and J by 5 bases, with 8 bases between. Germline V gene data show CDR1 as MGHDK and CDR2 as SYGVNS.

V and J are TRBV11-3 and TRBJ2-1; the match to TRBD1 covers 10 bases. The CDR3 loop spans 15 amino acids. J lost 5 bases, V lost 6 bases, and 7 bases had no gene match. Germline V gives CDR1 SGHNT, CDR2 YENEEA. The CDR3 loop is CASSLGTGAHNEQFF. CDR3 nucleotides: TGTGCCAGCAGTCTTGGGACAGGGGCCCACAATGAGCAGTTCTTC.

In DNA form, the CDR3 reads TGTGCCAGCAGTGTAGGCGGGAGCTCCTACAATGAGCAGTTCTTC. This translates into CASSVGGSSYNEQFF. The chain has TRBV6-4 and TRBJ2-1; 7 nucleotides line up with TRBD2. V shed 4 bases, J shed 0 bases, and the junction held 3 bases outside the gene matches. Germline loops: CDR1 MRHNA, CDR2 SNTAGT. The CDR3 sequence is 15 residues long.

The J gene is TRBJ2-7, the V gene TRBV2, with 7 positions matching TRBD1. Germline lookup yields CDR1 SNHLY and CDR2 FYNNEI. This CDR3 comprises 15 residues. Losses at the gene ends were 4 bases for V and 2 bases for J; bases not matched to a gene: 8. The CDR3 region is CASSAIRGYTYEQYF. Written as DNA, the CDR3 is TGTGCCAGCAGTGCTATCAGGGGGTATACCTACGAGCAGTACTTC.

This clone has just a few counts. The J gene is TRBJ2-7, the V gene TRBV18, with TRBD2 matching 14 bases. Losses at the gene ends were 3 bases for V and 6 bases for J; bases not matched to a gene: 13. Germline CDR1 KGHSH, CDR2 LQKENI. The CDR3 runs to 18 residues. CDR3 coding DNA: TGTGCCAGCTCACCTCGTCCGGGACTAGCGGGAGCACCCCCCGAGCAGTACTTC. This sequence encodes CASSPRPGLAGAPPEQYF. The full variable domain, its missing parts supplied by reference TRBV18 and TRBJ2-7, is NAGVMQNPRHLVRRRGQEARLRCSPMKGHSHVYWYRQLPEEGLKFMVYLQKENIIDESGMPKERFSAEFPKEGPSILRIQQVVRGDSAAYFCASSPRPGLAGAPPEQYFGPGTRLTVT.

The gene calls are TRBV27 and TRBJ2-7; tentatively, D is TRBD2 (6 bases). V was cut by 3 bases and J by 2 bases, with 11 bases left in between. Germline V gene sequence: CDR1 MNHEY, CDR2 SMNVEV (reference sequence). The CDR3 is 14 amino acids. The CDR3 here is CASSFAGTAYEQYF. Written as DNA, the CDR3 is TGTGCCAGCAGTTTTGCGGGAACCGCCTACGAGCAGTACTTC.

This chain uses TRBV6-4 with TRBJ2-3; possibly TRBD1 for D (6 bases). The V gene lost 5 bases and the J gene lost 4 bases, with 13 bases spanning the gap. Germline CDR1 and CDR2: MRHNA and SNTAGT. The CDR3 covers 14 residues. The CDR3 reads CASSLGGTPDTQYF. DNA for the CDR3: TGTGCCAGCAGTTTAGGGGGAACCCCAGATACGCAGTATTTT.

This chain joins TRBV5-1 and TRBJ2-7; 8 nucleotides line up with TRBD2. Trimming at V came to 1 base and at J to 5 bases, leaving 5 bases not matched to a gene. The CDR3 covers 14 residues. CDR1 SGHRS and CDR2 YFSETQ come from the germline V gene. The CDR3 nucleotides are TGCGCCAGCAGCTTGCGGCCGGGAGGGGACGAGCAGTACTTC. This encodes CASSLRPGGDEQYF.

The chain uses TRBV11-3 and TRBJ1-4; D might be TRBD1 (5 bases). Trimming shortened V by 1 base and J by 8 bases, and 17 bases separated the two germline ends. This CDR3 spans 16 amino acids. CDR1 and CDR2 from the germline V gene are SGHNT and YENEEA. The CDR3 DNA follows: TGTGCCAGCAGCTTAGGAGGCGCGGGGGAAGAGGAAAAACTGTTTTTT. Protein sequence: CASSLGGAGEEEKLFF.

This rearrangement joins TRBV5-6 to TRBJ2-3; 14 nucleotides match TRBD2. Trimming took 0 bases from V and 2 from J; bases not matched to a gene: 2. The CDR3 totals 17 residues. Germline-derived CDR1 and CDR2 are SGHDT and YYEEEE. Here the CDR3 DNA reads TGTGCCAGCAGCTTGGGACTAGCGGGAGGGCCCACAGATACGCAGTATTTT. Translating gives CASSLGLAGGPTDTQYF.

The chain couples TRBV5-1 to TRBJ2-7, with 10 nucleotides matching TRBD1. The germline V gene encodes CDR1 SGHRS and CDR2 YFSETQ. V dropped 7 bases and J dropped 5; count of bases not matched to a gene: 12. This CDR3 is 15 amino acids long. CDR3 in amino acids: CASHPPGTGVNEQYF. The CDR3 bases are TGCGCCAGCCACCCCCCGGGGACAGGGGTCAACGAGCAGTACTTC.

The V and J genes are TRBV20-1 and TRBJ2-5; D gene ambiguous. V dropped 7 bases and J dropped 5 bases, with 11 bases sitting between them. Germline V gene lookup returns CDR1 DFQATT and CDR2 SNEGSKA (reference sequence). This CDR3 contains 11 residues. CDR3 protein: CSESPRETQYF. CDR3 sequence (DNA): TGCAGTGAAAGCCCCCGGGAGACCCAGTACTTC.

The genes are TRBV27 and TRBJ2-3; D may be TRBD1 (5 bases). Germline V CDR1 and CDR2: MNHEY, SMNVEV (reference sequence). The length of the CDR3 is 15 residues. V lost 2 bases, J lost 4 bases, and 13 bases lay in between. CDR3 protein: CASSLQGTASDTQYF. The CDR3 coding sequence is TGTGCCAGCAGTTTACAGGGAACGGCGTCAGATACGCAGTATTTT.

The chain couples TRBV4-3 to TRBJ2-3; a weak D match, TRBD2 (5 bases). This CDR3 is built from 13 residues. The V end was cut by 0 bases, the J end by 8 bases, with 9 bases between. Germline V CDR1 and CDR2: LGHNA, YSLEER. CDR3 in amino acids: CASSQDGVGTQYF. CDR3 coding DNA: TGCGCCAGCAGCCAAGACGGGGTCGGTACGCAGTATTTT.

The CDR3 DNA is TGTGCCAGCAGCTTGGCCAACAGGCAGGGATATGGCTACACCTTC. As protein: CASSLANRQGYGYTF. The chain uses TRBV5-4 and TRBJ1-2, with TRBD1 as a possible D gene (5 bases). Trimming left V 0 bases short and J 5 bases short, with 14 bases between. Per germline, CDR1 SGHNT and CDR2 YYREEE (reference sequence). The length of the CDR3 is 15 residues.

The chain links TRBV5-1 to TRBJ2-5, with TRBD1 as a possible D gene (5 bases). Per the germline V gene, CDR1 is SGHRS and CDR2 is YFSETQ. The CDR3 length is 14 residues. Deletions cut 6 bases from V and 5 bases from J, with 17 bases between. CDR3 sequence: CASKQVLGAETQYF. As DNA, the CDR3 is TGCGCCAGCAAGCAGGTACTTGGGGCGGAGACCCAGTACTTC.

The chain employs TRBV7-8 and TRBJ1-4, with TRBD1 matching over 7 bases. CDR1 is SGHVS, CDR2 FQNEAQ, per germline. V lost 1 base, J lost 0 bases, and 2 bases stayed unmatched. The CDR3 sequence is 16 residues long. Written as DNA, the CDR3 is TGTGCCAGCAGCTTAGGAGGGACAGCAACTAATGAAAAACTGTTTTTT. This sequence encodes CASSLGGTATNEKLFF.

This chain connects TRBV2 to TRBJ2-3, with D perhaps TRBD2 (6 bases). The CDR3 covers 15 residues. Germline assignment: CDR1 SNHLY and CDR2 FYNNEI. V lost 7 bases and J lost 1, with 15 bases in between. In nucleotides, the CDR3 is TGTGCCAGCAACCCCGACGGGGGTGGCACAGATACGCAGTATTTT. Residues: CASNPDGGGTDTQYF.

V gene TRBV7-3 combines with J gene TRBJ2-1; D uncertain. The CDR3 consists of 15 residues. CDR1 is SGHTA, CDR2 FQGTGA, per germline. The germline V and J ends were trimmed by 0 bases and 8 bases, with 14 bases remaining between them. CDR3 amino acids: CASSLTNSPTYEQFF. In DNA, the CDR3 is TGTGCCAGCAGCTTAACGAACTCACCGACATATGAGCAGTTCTTC. Using reference TRBV7-3 and TRBJ2-1 for the parts outside the CDR3, the full variable domain is GAGVSQTPSNKVTEKGKYVELRCDPISGHTALYWYRQSLGQGPEFLIYFQGTGAADDSGLPNDRFFAVRPEGSVSTLKIQRTERGDSAVYLCASSLTNSPTYEQFFGPGTRLTVL.